The 24 T cell receptor beta chains reported below all come from one sample, sequenced in a study of blood T cell repertoires in COVID-19. Profiled with immunoSEQ multiplex PCR; TCRdb holds only in-frame clones, not every one. The table records 75,000 to 90,000 clones, approximately 89% of them present only once. Sequenced input: peripheral blood. These receptors were collected from a man in his fifties or sixties with active or convalescent COVID-19.

The chain couples TRBV28 to TRBJ1-2; 8 bases align to TRBD1. Germline CDR1 is MDHEN and CDR2 is SYDVKM. The CDR3 covers 14 residues. DNA for the CDR3: TGTGCTGCTTCGCAGGGGGCAACTAACTATGGCTACACCTTC. As protein: CAASQGATNYGYTF.

This chain joins TRBV3-1 (or the pseudogene TRBV3-2) and TRBJ2-1; 11 bases agree with TRBD2. The CDR3 totals 16 residues. In germline, CDR1 is LGHDT, CDR2 YNNKEL (reference sequence). J was trimmed by 7 bases and V by 0 bases; bases with no gene match: 5. The CDR3: CASSQELVAGGNEQFF. The DNA of the CDR3 is TGTGCCAGCAGCCAAGAGTTAGTAGCGGGGGGGAATGAGCAGTTCTTC.

The chain uses TRBV28 and TRBJ2-1; D is perhaps TRBD2 (5 bases). The germline gives CDR1 MDHEN, CDR2 SYDVKM. The CDR3 is 13 residues long. The germline V and J ends were trimmed by 5 bases and 9 bases, with 14 bases remaining between them. The CDR3 sequence: CASSRTRLGEQFF. In DNA, the CDR3 is TGTGCCAGCAGTCGGACTCGCCTCGGTGAGCAGTTCTTC.

This chain joins TRBV9 and TRBJ2-5; 7 bases are a match to TRBD2. The germline gives CDR1 SGDLS, CDR2 YYNGEE. The CDR3 is 14 amino acids. The V segment lost 4 bases and the J segment 5 bases; nucleotides outside the gene matches: 8. Here the CDR3 DNA reads TGTGCCAGCAGCCCCCACTGGGGGGGGGAGACCCAGTACTTC. Protein sequence: CASSPHWGGETQYF.

This clone was recorded once. The J gene is TRBJ2-7, the V gene TRBV5-1, with a possible D match to TRBD1 (6 bases). Germline CDR1 is SGHRS and CDR2 is YFSETQ. Trimming pared 4 bases from V and 1 base from J, leaving 12 bases between. The CDR3 length is 14 residues. CDR3 in amino acids: CASSPWTVSYEQYV. The CDR3 DNA follows: TGCGCCAGCAGCCCCTGGACAGTTTCCTACGAGCAGTACGTC.

This chain joins TRBV7-2 and TRBJ2-1, with TRBD1 matching 8 bases. There are 16 residues in the CDR3. In germline, CDR1 is SGHTA, CDR2 FQGNSA. Losses at the gene ends were 2 bases for V and 0 bases for J; bases not matched to a gene: 3. The CDR3 DNA reads as TGTGCCAGCAGCTTAACACAGGGGGTCTCCTACAATGAGCAGTTCTTC. It is translated as CASSLTQGVSYNEQFF.

This clone has a handful of counts. V gene TRBV3-1 (or the pseudogene TRBV3-2) combines with J gene TRBJ2-5, with 10 bases that match TRBD2. Per the germline V gene, CDR1 is LGHDT and CDR2 is YNNKEL (reference sequence). This CDR3 is 15 amino acids long. V was clipped by 4 bases and J by 5 bases; unmatched bases: 7. CDR3 residues: CASSRSGGKEETQYF. CDR3 nucleotide sequence: TGTGCCAGCAGCCGTAGCGGGGGGAAGGAGGAGACCCAGTACTTC.

The V and J genes are TRBV5-4 and TRBJ1-2, with TRBD1 identical over 7 bases. The germline V gene has CDR1 SGHNT and CDR2 YYREEE (reference sequence). The CDR3 has 14 amino acids. J lost 2 bases, V lost 0 bases, and 1 base had no gene match. The CDR3: CASSLGGQNYGYTF. CDR3 nucleotide sequence: TGTGCCAGCAGCTTGGGGGGACAGAACTATGGCTACACCTTC. Full variable domain (remainder filled in from reference TRBV5-4 and TRBJ1-2): ETGVTQSPTHLIKTRGQQVTLRCSSQSGHNTVSWYQQALGQGPQFIFQYYREEENGRGNFPPRFSGLQFPNYSSELNVNALELDDSALYLCASSLGGQNYGYTFGSGTRLTVV.

The V gene is TRBV7-9, the J gene TRBJ2-7; possibly TRBD2 for D (5 bases). Germline lookup yields CDR1 SEHNR and CDR2 FQNEAQ (reference sequence). The CDR3 contains 15 residues. Trimming left V 6 bases short and J 5 bases short, with 20 bases between. DNA of the CDR3: TGTGCCAGCAGTTCCCTCGGTAGCGTATTCGACGAGCAGTACTTC. Its protein product is CASSSLGSVFDEQYF.

The chain combines TRBV5-1 with TRBJ1-1; D not certain. This CDR3 is 13 amino acids long. Trimming shortened V by 3 bases and J by 1 base, and 7 bases separated the two germline ends. Germline V gene sequence: CDR1 SGHRS, CDR2 YFSETQ. CDR3 region: CASSSPGNTEAFF. The DNA for the CDR3 is TGCGCCAGCAGCTCCCCAGGGAACACTGAAGCTTTCTTT.

The V and J genes are TRBV24-1 and TRBJ2-1; a weak D match, TRBD2 (5 bases). CDR1 KGHDR and CDR2 SFDVKD come from the germline V gene. The ends were cut back, 8 bases at V and 9 bases at J, with 22 bases in the middle. The CDR3 is made up of 15 amino acids. CDR3 in DNA: TGTGCCACCATTCCTGAAATAGGGAGTGTATTTGAGCAGTTCTTC. Translation gives CATIPEIGSVFEQFF.

The chain is built from TRBV2 and TRBJ1-6; D might be TRBD1 (5 bases). The V gene's germline CDR1 is SNHLY and CDR2 FYNNEI. Trimming cost V 4 bases and J 0 bases, with 10 bases left between them. This CDR3 contains 16 residues. The CDR3 bases are TGTGCCAGCAGTGGGGGGGGGATCTCCTATAATTCACCCCTCCACTTT. It yields the protein CASSGGGISYNSPLHF. Full variable domain (rest looked up from reference TRBV2 and TRBJ1-6): EPEVTQTPSHQVTQMGQEVILRCVPISNHLYFYWYRQILGQKVEFLVSFYNNEISEKSEIFDDQFSVERPDGSNFTLKIRSTKLEDSAMYFCASSGGGISYNSPLHFGNGTRLTVT.

This rearrangement joins TRBV9 to TRBJ1-3; 8 bases align to TRBD1. V lost 2 bases to trimming and J lost 3 bases; unmatched junction nucleotides: 4. The CDR3 extends over 15 amino acids. Germline CDR1 reads SGDLS; CDR2 reads YYNGEE. DNA for the CDR3: TGTGCCAGCAGCGTGGGACAGGAGGTTGGAAACACCATATATTTT. It encodes CASSVGQEVGNTIYF.

The CDR3 loop reads CASSHLGGAVTGELFF. In nucleotides, the CDR3 is TGTGCCAGCAGCCACCTAGGGGGGGCGGTCACCGGGGAGCTGTTTTTT. V is TRBV7-8 and J is TRBJ2-2; possibly TRBD2 for D (7 bases). In germline, CDR1 is SGHVS, CDR2 FQNEAQ. The CDR3 covers 16 residues. Deletions cut 5 bases from V and 4 bases from J, with 17 bases between.

The rearrangement links TRBV6-1 to TRBJ1-5, with a possible D match to TRBD1 (5 bases). The V gene lost 0 bases and the J gene lost 3 bases, with 12 bases spanning the gap. Germline assignment: CDR1 MNHNS and CDR2 SASEGT. This CDR3 has 16 amino acids. DNA for the CDR3: TGTGCCAGCAGTGAAGCGCTTGGGGCAGTCAATCAGCCCCAGCATTTT. Its translation: CASSEALGAVNQPQHF.

The rearrangement uses TRBV24-1 and TRBJ2-3, with 8 nucleotides matching TRBD2. V lost 4 bases to trimming and J lost 1 base; unmatched junction nucleotides: 6. This CDR3 is 16 amino acids long. Germline lookup yields CDR1 KGHDR and CDR2 SFDVKD. The CDR3 is CATSDPGTRGTDTQYF. CDR3 in DNA: TGTGCCACCAGTGACCCCGGGACTAGGGGCACAGATACGCAGTATTTT.

The chain uses TRBV5-1 and TRBJ1-2; D is possibly TRBD1 (5 bases). The CDR3 length is 13 residues. Trimming removed 3 bases at V and 6 bases at J, with 12 bases between. Germline V lookup: CDR1 SGHRS, CDR2 YFSETQ. In DNA, the CDR3 is TGCGCCAGCAGCTCCGCGCAGGGCGATGGCTACACCTTC. Its translation is CASSSAQGDGYTF.

This sequence joins TRBV5-1 and TRBJ2-5, with TRBD1 matching 8 bases. Germline V gene lookup returns CDR1 SGHRS and CDR2 YFSETQ. With V trimmed by 0 bases and J by 5 bases, 12 bases remained unmatched. This CDR3 comprises 17 residues. The CDR3, as DNA: TGCGCCAGCAGCTTGGCCAATGGACAGGGTGTCGGGGAGACCCAGTACTTC. It codes for CASSLANGQGVGETQYF.

The chain is built from TRBV7-9 and TRBJ2-5; a possible D gene is TRBD1 (5 bases). The CDR3 has 15 residues. V was cut by 1 base and J by 1 base, with 10 bases left in between. Germline V gives CDR1 SEHNR, CDR2 FQNEAQ (reference sequence). Written as DNA, the CDR3 is TGTGCCAGCAGCTTAGGACCGACAGCCCAAGAGACCCAGTACTTC. This encodes CASSLGPTAQETQYF.

The CDR3 bases are TGTGCCAGCAGTTTCTGGACAGGCCGAATCACCGGGGAGCTGTTTTTT. Amino acid sequence: CASSFWTGRITGELFF. The chain recombines TRBV5-6 with TRBJ2-2; 7 bases line up with TRBD1. The junction had 11 bases not matched to a gene; V was cut back by 5 bases and J by 4 bases. Germline V gives CDR1 SGHDT, CDR2 YYEEEE. CDR3 length: 16 residues. The full variable domain, in which reference TRBV5-6 and TRBJ2-2 provide the parts outside the CDR3, is DAGVTQSPTHLIKTRGQQVTLRCSPKSGHDTVSWYQQALGQGPQFIFQYYEEEERQRGNFPDRFSGHQFPNYSSELNVNALLLGDSALYLCASSFWTGRITGELFFGEGSRLTVL.

V usage is TRBV28 and J usage is TRBJ2-3; tentatively, D is TRBD2 (7 bases). This CDR3 spans 13 amino acids. V was pared by 5 bases and J by 3 bases, with 9 bases between. Germline V gene sequence: CDR1 MDHEN, CDR2 SYDVKM. The CDR3 nucleotides are TGTGCCAGCAGTGGGGGGGCGACAGATACGCAGTATTTT. This codes for CASSGGATDTQYF.

This clone was seen more than once but under ten times. The chain carries TRBV14 and TRBJ2-2; D not resolved. Between the trimmed V and J ends, which lost 2 bases and 4 bases, there was a span of 17 bases. CDR1 is SGHDN and CDR2 is FVKESK in the germline V gene. CDR3 size: 17 residues. Here the CDR3 DNA reads TGTGCCAGCAGCCAACTTCCGAGGCGGCGAGTCACCGGGGAGCTGTTTTTT. As protein: CASSQLPRRRVTGELFF.

The rearrangement links TRBV10-2 to TRBJ2-1, with D unclear. CDR1 is WSHSY, CDR2 SAAADI, per germline. The V end lost 1 base, the J end lost 0 bases, and 10 bases lay between the germline ends. The CDR3 has 16 residues. The CDR3 nucleotides are TGCGCCAGCAGTGAGTTCGGTTCCCGCTCCTACAATGAGCAGTTCTTC. This gives the protein CASSEFGSRSYNEQFF.

Only a few counts were recorded for this clone. This rearrangement joins TRBV28 to TRBJ1-6; no clear D. Germline V lookup: CDR1 MDHEN, CDR2 SYDVKM. Trimming took 4 bases from V and 5 from J, leaving 6 bases between them. This CDR3 has 13 residues. This CDR3 reads CASSSQNNSPLHF. In DNA, the CDR3 is TGTGCCAGCAGTTCCCAGAATAATTCACCCCTCCACTTT. The full variable domain, completed using reference TRBV28 and TRBJ1-6, is DVKVTQSSRYLVKRTGEKVFLECVQDMDHENMFWYRQDPGLGLRLIYFSYDVKMKEKGDIPEGYSVSREKKERFSLILESASTNQTSMYLCASSSQNNSPLHFGNGTRLTVT.